These T cell receptor beta chains were read from a single sample in a study of post-analysis software for immune sequencing data. TCRdb used MiXCR to reprocess the PCR reads, holding one entry per CDR3 protein. This sample has 750,000 to 900,000 distinct CDR3 sequences; roughly 50% occur once, and the top ten carry roughly 5%. The sample was blood. The receptors derive from a girl aged 10-17 years with multiple sclerosis. Each CDR3 is given with its conserved first and last residue. D genes are given only for firm matches. A clone size is listed for some rows: how often the clone was seen (once, few, many), or a class if it is expanded.

NA,NA,TRBV20-1,TRBJ2-5,CSAGALARADIQETQYF,TGCAGTGCCGGGGCCCTGGCTCGAGCGGACATCCAAGAGACCCAGTACTTC
few,NA,TRBV6-1,TRBJ2-5,CASSEERGNWGRETQYF,TGTGCCAGCAGTGAAGAGAGGGGAAACTGGGGACGAGAGACCCAGTACTTC
NA,TRBD1,TRBV6-6,TRBJ2-7,CASSFEASTGRYEQYF,TGTGCCAGCAGTTTCGAAGCTTCGACAGGGCGTTACGAGCAGTACTTC
NA,TRBD1,TRBV5-1,TRBJ2-2,CASSAGTATGELFF,TGCGCCAGCAGCGCCGGGACAGCAACCGGGGAGCTGTTTTTT
NA,TRBD1,TRBV7-2,TRBJ1-5,CASSLGTGLGSNQPQHF,TGTGCCAGCAGCCTAGGGACAGGGTTGGGAAGCAATCAGCCCCAGCATTTT
NA,TRBD1,TRBV20-1,TRBJ2-5,CSARTYRGVQETQYF,TGCAGTGCCAGAACATACAGGGGGGTTCAAGAGACCCAGTACTTC
NA,NA,TRBV27,TRBJ1-2,CASSLTMGVWGYTF,TGTGCCAGCAGTTTAACCATGGGGGTGTGGGGCTACACCTTC
many,NA,TRBV12-3/TRBV12-4,TRBJ2-3,CASSLAATSTDTQYF,TGTGCCAGCAGTTTAGCTGCTACTAGCACAGATACGCAGTATTTT
NA,NA,TRBV9,TRBJ2-5,CASSVATRGQETQYF,TGTGCCAGCAGCGTAGCAACAAGGGGGCAAGAGACCCAGTACTTC
NA,NA,TRBV7-9,TRBJ1-4,CASRSTRANEKLFF,TGTGCCAGCAGGAGCACCAGGGCTAATGAAAAACTGTTTTTT
few,NA,TRBV20-1,TRBJ2-7,CSARVLASTYEQYF,TGCAGTGCTAGAGTCTTGGCGTCGACCTACGAGCAGTACTTC
NA,NA,TRBV12-5,TRBJ1-2,CASGPPRGFNYGYTF,TGTGCTAGTGGTCCCCCGCGAGGGTTTAACTATGGCTACACCTTC
NA,TRBD1,TRBV2,TRBJ2-7,CASGRDRVTYEQYF,TGTGCCAGCGGACGGGACAGAGTCACCTACGAGCAGTACTTC
few,NA,TRBV6-2/TRBV6-3,TRBJ2-7,CASNWGFRGTYEQYF,TGTGCCAGCAACTGGGGGTTCAGAGGTACCTACGAGCAGTACTTC
NA,NA,TRBV27,TRBJ2-7,CASSPYRTANEQYF,TGTGCCAGCAGTCCATATCGGACAGCTAACGAGCAGTACTTC
NA,NA,TRBV9,TRBJ2-7,CASPYEQYF,TGTGCCAGCCCCTACGAGCAGTACTTC
NA,NA,TRBV11-2,TRBJ2-7,CASSTTTGHSYEQYF,TGTGCCAGCAGCACAACCACGGGACACTCCTACGAGCAGTACTTC
NA,NA,TRBV10-3,TRBJ1-2,CAISGRTTTDYGYTF,TGTGCCATCAGTGGACGGACCACAACCGACTATGGCTACACCTTC
once,NA,TRBV6-2/TRBV6-3,TRBJ1-2,CASSRTGTTVWWDGYTF,TGTGCCAGCAGTCGTACCGGGACAACGGTTTGGTGGGATGGCTACACCTTC
few,TRBD2,TRBV7-3,TRBJ2-5,CASSLLGLAGSGVKTQYF,TGTGCCAGCAGCCTTCTGGGACTAGCGGGGAGTGGGGTCAAGACCCAGTACTTC
NA,NA,TRBV25-1,TRBJ2-7,CASSESAGTPYEQYF,TGTGCCAGCAGTGAATCCGCGGGGACGCCCTACGAGCAGTACTTC
NA,TRBD2,TRBV6-5,TRBJ2-5,CASRGLAGEGTQYF,TGTGCCAGCAGGGGACTAGCGGGAGAAGGGACCCAGTACTTC
once,NA,TRBV15,TRBJ1-6,CATSGDRKSPLHF,TGTGCCACCAGCGGCGACAGGAAGTCACCCCTCCACTTT
NA,NA,TRBV7-2,TRBJ2-4,CASSLGDQGNIQYF,TGTGCCAGCAGCCTGGGGGATCAGGGGAACATTCAGTACTTC
NA,NA,TRBV29-1,TRBJ2-2,CSVEISDPANTGELFF,TGCAGCGTGGAAATATCAGACCCTGCGAACACCGGGGAGCTGTTTTTT
NA,TRBD1,TRBV5-1,TRBJ1-1,CASSLFPGGETEAFF,TGCGCCAGCAGCTTGTTTCCAGGGGGAGAGACTGAAGCTTTCTTT
few,TRBD1,TRBV10-3,TRBJ2-5,CAISESTGAETQYF,TGTGCCATCAGTGAGTCGACAGGGGCAGAGACCCAGTACTTC